This T cell receptor (beta chain) was obtained from a study of response to subunit inactivated influenza vaccine. Study-wide findings and caveats: The authors suggested that few new T cells are recruited per seasonal influenza vaccination.

In the case of this clonotype: Its antigen is unidentified.

V shed 5 bases, J shed 7 bases, and the junction held 14 bases outside the gene matches. The CDR3 has 16 residues. From germline, CDR1 is SGHAT and CDR2 FQNNGV. TCRdb reanalysed the RT-PCR reads using MiXCR and keeps one entry per CDR3 protein. The sample carries fewer than 550,000 distinct CDR3 sequences, about 25% recorded once. The receptor's source is a man aged 50 to 59 who received an inactivated influenza vaccine. Sequencing was performed on CD4+ T cells sorted from PBMCs, taken less than 6 days after vaccination. The chain uses TRBV11-2 and TRBJ2-1, with 7 bases identical to TRBD2. The CDR3 spells CASSPRAGAFLNEQFF. The CDR3 bases are TGTGCCAGCAGCCCTCGGGCGGGAGCCTTTTTGAATGAGCAGTTCTTC.